One and the same sample provided the 25 T cell receptor beta chains below, sequenced in a study of shared clonotypes between healthy human individuals. Sequencing used immunoSEQ multiplex PCR; TCRdb keeps in-frame clones, though not all of them. The sample holds about 1.1 million clones, around three quarters seen once. The sequencing sample was made of memory CD4+ T cells from PBMCs. Subset in this sample: CD45RA-negative fraction. All receptors derive from a man younger than 35 in good health. Some clones in this sample may be carry-over from other donors' samples.

The chain is built from TRBV6-6 and TRBJ1-5, with a tentative D call TRBD1 (5 bases). Trimming removed 0 bases from V and 0 bases from J, with 9 bases in between. Looked up from germline, CDR1 is MNHNY and CDR2 is SVGAGI (reference sequence). This CDR3 contains 16 residues. Here the CDR3 DNA reads TGTGCCAGCAGTTACTCTGGGGGTGATAGCAATCAGCCCCAGCATTTT. This sequence encodes CASSYSGGDSNQPQHF.

The gene calls are TRBV7-9 and TRBJ2-1; D assignment may be TRBD1 or TRBD2 (6 bases each). The CDR3 length is 13 residues. The ends were cut back, 2 bases at V and 10 bases at J, with 12 bases in the middle. Germline V CDR1 and CDR2: SEHNR, FQNEAQ (reference sequence). The CDR3 sequence is CASSLSGAGEQFF. In nucleotides, the CDR3 is TGTGCCAGCAGCTTATCAGGGGCGGGAGAGCAGTTCTTC.

This rearrangement joins TRBV7-9 to TRBJ1-3, with D unresolved. The germline V gene encodes CDR1 SEHNR and CDR2 FQNEAQ (reference sequence). There are 17 residues in the CDR3. Trimming pared 6 bases from V and 2 bases from J, leaving 20 bases between. CDR3 coding DNA: TGTGCCAGCAGGCAGGCTAGGGAAGGAAGGCCTGGAAACACCATATATTTT. Its translation is CASRQAREGRPGNTIYF.

The CDR3 bases are TGTGCCAGCAGTGAGAGGGAGGTAAGCTACGAGCAGTACTTC. This codes for CASSEREVSYEQYF. The chain uses TRBV2 and TRBJ2-7; perhaps TRBD2 as D (6 bases). Germline CDR1 is SNHLY and CDR2 is FYNNEI. The CDR3 length is 14 residues. V lost 3 bases to trimming and J lost 3 bases, with 12 bases between them.

This clone was picked up one time. V is TRBV21-1 and J is TRBJ1-3. TRBV21-1 is reported as a pseudogene. The CDR3 loop spans 15 amino acids. The CDR3 here is CASQPSGRQRNTIYF. In DNA, the CDR3 is TGTGCCAGCCAACCATCGGGCAGGCAGCGAAACACCATATATTTT.

About this clone itself: In the same sample, other DNA sequences code for this CDR3. The chain carries TRBV7-2 and TRBJ1-1; D is unresolved. V lost 3 bases and J 0 bases, leaving 5 bases between the germline ends. Germline V gene data show CDR1 as SGHTA and CDR2 as FQGNSA. CDR3 length: 13 amino acids. CDR3 DNA: TGTGCCAGCAGCTTTCGAATGAACACTGAAGCTTTCTTT. Translated: CASSFRMNTEAFF.

This clone was seen only a few times. This may come from a read error, since a much larger clone is one base off. This rearrangement joins TRBV5-6 to TRBJ2-3; 8 bases fit TRBD1. This CDR3 is 13 amino acids long. Germline lookup yields CDR1 SGHDT and CDR2 YYEEEE. V lost 3 bases to trimming and J lost 4 bases; unmatched junction nucleotides: 1. CDR3 sequence reads: CASSSQGADTQYF. In DNA form, the CDR3 reads TGTGCCAGCAGCTCACAGGGGGCAGATACGCAGTATTTT.

The rearrangement links TRBV5-1 to TRBJ2-1; perhaps TRBD2 as D (6 bases). Between the trimmed V and J ends, which lost 4 bases and 5 bases, there was a span of 19 bases. CDR1 is SGHRS and CDR2 is YFSETQ in the germline V gene. CDR3 size: 16 residues. The CDR3 loop reads CASSAGPQVPHNEQFF. The CDR3 DNA follows: TGCGCCAGCAGCGCGGGACCCCAGGTTCCCCACAATGAGCAGTTCTTC.

The rearrangement links TRBV21-1 to TRBJ2-1; the tabulated D call, TRBD1, remains unverified against the DNA. TRBV21-1 is a listed pseudogene. The CDR3 is 15 residues long. The CDR3 region is CASSIRQGPYNEQFF. Written as DNA, the CDR3 is TGTGCCAGCAGCATTAGACAGGGCCCCTACAATGAGCAGTTCTTC.

The gene calls are TRBV13 and TRBJ2-7; 8 bases match TRBD2. This CDR3 spans 14 amino acids. V lost 6 bases, J lost 0 bases, and 4 bases stayed unmatched. Germline CDR1 and CDR2: PRHDT and FYEKMQ (reference sequence). CDR3 bases: TGTGCCAGCAGACGGGGGGGTAGCTCCTACGAGCAGTACTTC. Its protein product is CASRRGGSSYEQYF.

This clone was counted between two and nine times. The V gene is TRBV7-2, the J gene TRBJ2-7; D may be TRBD2 (5 bases). CDR3 length: 15 amino acids. Germline V gene lookup returns CDR1 SGHTA and CDR2 FQGNSA. Trimming took off 3 bases at V and 0 bases at J, with 12 bases between the two ends. Here the CDR3 reads CASSFKGDPSYEQYF. The DNA for the CDR3 is TGTGCCAGCAGCTTTAAGGGAGACCCCTCCTACGAGCAGTACTTC.

The chain has TRBV7-8 and TRBJ1-2; 8 bases match TRBD1. With 5 bases clipped from V and 6 bases from J, the junction kept 14 bases outside the gene matches. The CDR3 extends over 16 amino acids. Germline lookup yields CDR1 SGHVS and CDR2 FQNEAQ. This CDR3 is CASSPRTGQRVNGYTF. CDR3 coding DNA: TGTGCCAGCAGCCCTCGGACAGGGCAACGAGTGAATGGCTACACCTTC.

V is TRBV4-3 and J is TRBJ1-2, with a weak D call TRBD1 (5 bases). This CDR3 has 11 amino acids. The V gene's germline CDR1 is LGHNA and CDR2 YSLEER. Trimming left V 1 base short and J 8 bases short, with 5 bases between. This CDR3 reads CASSQGQGYTF. The DNA for the CDR3 is TGCGCCAGCAGCCAAGGACAGGGCTACACCTTC.

The V call is TRBV7-3, the J call TRBJ2-2; 8 nucleotides match TRBD2. This CDR3 has 16 amino acids. After removal of 2 bases from V and 7 bases from J, the junction contained 9 bases not matched to a gene. The germline V gene encodes CDR1 SGHTA and CDR2 FQGTGA. The CDR3, as DNA: TGTGCCAGCAGCTTACTCGCGGGAGGTACAGGCGGGGAGCTGTTTTTT. This gives the protein CASSLLAGGTGGELFF.

V usage is TRBV28 and J usage is TRBJ2-7; 7 nucleotides align to TRBD2. Germline CDR1 MDHEN, CDR2 SYDVKM. The CDR3 length is 14 residues. V was pared by 6 bases and J by 6 bases, with 11 bases of the junction left unmatched. The CDR3 sequence is CASRTGLGRSEQYF. The CDR3 region has the DNA TGTGCCAGCAGAACCGGACTAGGTAGATCCGAGCAGTACTTC.

Notes on this clone: This same CDR3 is encoded by further DNA sequences in the sample. This chain joins TRBV29-1 and TRBJ1-4; D gene unclear. The germline CDR1 and CDR2 sequences are SQVTM and ANQGSEA. This CDR3 has 12 amino acids. The V end was cut by 4 bases, the J end by 8 bases, with 11 bases between. In DNA, the CDR3 is TGCAGCGTTGGGCGGGCGGGGGAAAAACTGTTTTTT. This encodes CSVGRAGEKLFF.

This clone was seen just once. The chain uses TRBV9 and TRBJ1-2; no reliable D call. Trimming cost V 4 bases and J 2 bases, with 15 bases left between them. CDR3 length equals 15 residues. Germline V gives CDR1 SGDLS, CDR2 YYNGEE. CDR3 loop: CASSPREYGNYGYTF. The CDR3 DNA reads as TGTGCCAGCAGCCCCCGTGAGTACGGAAACTATGGCTACACCTTC.

This chain joins TRBV18 and TRBJ1-2, with D perhaps matching TRBD1 (5 bases). Germline lookup yields CDR1 KGHSH and CDR2 LQKENI. V was cut by 3 bases and J by 4 bases, with 21 bases left in between. The CDR3 totals 17 residues. The CDR3 spells CASSPAFVSGNSYGYTF. In DNA, the CDR3 is TGTGCCAGCTCACCGGCTTTTGTGTCAGGGAATTCCTATGGCTACACCTTC.

The rearrangement links TRBV13 to TRBJ2-7; no definite D call. CDR3 length equals 15 residues. Germline V gene lookup returns CDR1 PRHDT and CDR2 FYEKMQ (reference sequence). The V end was cut by 5 bases, the J end by 0 bases, with 14 bases between. The CDR3 spells CASSTQDGVSYEQYF. The CDR3 region has the DNA TGTGCCAGCAGCACCCAGGACGGTGTCTCCTACGAGCAGTACTTC.

The V and J genes are TRBV11-3 and TRBJ2-1, with a tentative D call TRBD2 (5 bases). This CDR3 spans 13 amino acids. Trimming removed 5 bases from V and 9 bases from J, with 14 bases in between. The germline V gene has CDR1 SGHNT and CDR2 YENEEA. This chain's CDR3 is CASSPSTAGEQFF. The CDR3 DNA sequence: TGTGCCAGCAGCCCATCGACCGCGGGTGAGCAGTTCTTC.

The chain is built from TRBV15 and TRBJ1-2, with D uncertain. The CDR3 spans 12 residues. Germline V gene data show CDR1 as LNHNV and CDR2 as YYDKDF (reference sequence). V was trimmed by 9 bases and J by 0 bases, leaving 8 bases between them. The CDR3 here is CATAQANYGYTF. Written as DNA, the CDR3 is TGTGCCACAGCCCAAGCTAACTATGGCTACACCTTC. Supplemented by reference TRBV15 and TRBJ1-2, the full variable domain reads DAMVIQNPRYQVTQFGKPVTLSCSQTLNHNVMYWYQQKSSQAPKLLFHYYDKDFNNEADTPDNFQSRRPNTSFCFLDIRSPGLGDTAMYLCATAQANYGYTFGSGTRLTVV.

V usage is TRBV28 and J usage is TRBJ2-1; 8 bases fit TRBD1. V was clipped by 5 bases and J by 6 bases; unmatched bases: 9. Germline CDR1 and CDR2: MDHEN and SYDVKM. The CDR3 covers 15 residues. As DNA, the CDR3 is TGTGCCAGCAGTCCTGGGACAGGAGTAGGCAATGAGCAGTTCTTC. The encoded protein is CASSPGTGVGNEQFF.

This clone was detected once. The J gene is TRBJ2-7, the V gene TRBV6-1; TRBD2 aligns across 11 bases. Germline V gene lookup returns CDR1 MNHNS and CDR2 SASEGT. This CDR3 is 15 amino acids long. With V trimmed by 5 bases and J by 12 bases, 15 bases remained unmatched. The CDR3, as DNA: TGTGCCAGCAGTCTCCAGGGGCTGGCTAGCGGGAGGCGGTACTTC. It yields the protein CASSLQGLASGRRYF.

The chain employs TRBV5-1 and TRBJ2-1, with a possible D match to TRBD2 (5 bases). This CDR3 spans 16 amino acids. Trimming left V 2 bases short and J 3 bases short, with 15 bases between. The germline V gene has CDR1 SGHRS and CDR2 YFSETQ. This chain's CDR3 is CASSLILVANYNEQFF. In nucleotides, the CDR3 is TGCGCCAGCAGCTTAATCTTGGTAGCGAACTACAATGAGCAGTTCTTC.

This chain links TRBV28 with TRBJ1-4; a possible D gene is TRBD1 (5 bases). This CDR3 has 14 residues. Germline V lookup: CDR1 MDHEN, CDR2 SYDVKM. Trimming took off 5 bases at V and 8 bases at J, with 15 bases between the two ends. CDR3 loop: CASSGADTAEKLFF. The DNA for the CDR3 is TGTGCCAGCAGTGGGGCAGACACGGCAGAAAAACTGTTTTTT. Looking up the rest from reference TRBV28 and TRBJ1-4 gives the full variable domain: DVKVTQSSRYLVKRTGEKVFLECVQDMDHENMFWYRQDPGLGLRLIYFSYDVKMKEKGDIPEGYSVSREKKERFSLILESASTNQTSMYLCASSGADTAEKLFFGSGTQLSVL.